This paragraph reports one T cell receptor (beta chain). Assay: immunoSEQ multiplex PCR; the TCRdb copy retains only in-frame clones and omits some. This sample has approximately 72,000 clones; about four fifths occur once, and the top ten carry 7.5% to 9%. The sample is drawn from a study of blood T cell repertoires in COVID-19. Study-level information: Sites in the United States, Italy and Spain provided acute and convalescent COVID-19 samples. From T cells, B-cell-depleted T cells, or PBMCs came the material, which was cDNA or gDNA.

The ends were cut back, 5 bases at V and 4 bases at J, with 11 bases in the middle. This CDR3 has 13 residues. V usage is TRBV12-3 or TRBV12-4 and J usage is TRBJ2-5; D gene unclear. The source of this sequence is a man aged 50 or older with active COVID-19. Sequencing was carried out using peripheral blood. CDR3 DNA: TGTGCCAGCAGTATTCTCCCCTCAGAGACCCAGTACTTC. This translates into CASSILPSETQYF.